This T cell receptor beta chain comes out of a study of blood T cell repertoires in COVID-19. Original processing notes: How many nucleated cells were present was estimated from reference gene primer amplification. TCRdb keeps only in-frame clones here, not all; method: immunoSEQ multiplex PCR. The V and J calls and clone size come from that table; D and trimming were worked out from the DNA. Found here are 300,000 to 400,000 clones, about 89% of them singletons; the top ten hold about 6%. Germline CDR1 is MNHNS and CDR2 is SASEGT. V lost 3 bases, J lost 3 bases, and 20 bases lay in between. The CDR3 contains 18 residues. Followed longitudinally, the Seattle patients had been enrolled during active infection.

The chain combines TRBV6-1 with TRBJ2-2; D might be TRBD2 (6 bases). The sequence was obtained from a woman between 45 and 65 years old with COVID-19, enrolled during active disease. Source material: peripheral blood. The DNA for the CDR3 is TGTGCCAGCAGTGAGGGAAGGGACTGGGAGTGGGACACCGGGGAGCTGTTTTTT. Encoded protein: CASSEGRDWEWDTGELFF.